Listed below are T cell receptor beta chains from one sample, sequenced in a study of response to subunit inactivated influenza vaccine. TCRdb itself ran the RT-PCR reads through MiXCR, one entry per CDR3 protein. The table lists hundreds of thousands of distinct CDR3 sequences, 25% of them singletons. The sequencing used CD4+ T cells sorted from PBMCs, collected about 5 days after vaccination. Receptor source: a man aged 50-60 years who received an inactivated influenza vaccine. CDR3s include the opening cysteine and the closing phenylalanine or tryptophan. The D gene is left open where the match is weak. Rows may omit the clone size; those that give it use once, few, many or a size class.

J,D,size,V,CDR3,DNA
TRBJ2-7,TRBD2,NA,TRBV20-1,CSAREGGVTYEQYF,TGCAGTGCTAGAGAGGGGGGGGTCACCTACGAGCAGTACTTC
TRBJ2-2,TRBD1,NA,TRBV11-2,CASSLMGQLTTGELFF,TGTGCCAGCAGCTTGATGGGACAGTTGACCACCGGGGAGCTGTTTTTT
TRBJ1-1,TRBD1,few,TRBV6-1,CASSDRGGKTEAFF,TGTGCCAGCAGCGACAGGGGCGGGAAAACTGAAGCTTTCTTT
TRBJ2-1,NA,NA,TRBV6-1,CASSEIRSSYNEQFF,TGTGCCAGCAGTGAAATTAGGTCTTCCTACAATGAGCAGTTCTTC
TRBJ2-7,NA,many,TRBV6-2/TRBV6-3,CASSGLYEQYF,TGTGCCAGCAGTGGGCTCTACGAGCAGTACTTC
TRBJ2-2,NA,NA,TRBV2,CASKLSGELFF,TGTGCCAGCAAGCTGTCCGGGGAGCTGTTTTTT
TRBJ2-1,NA,NA,TRBV14,CASSQALAEQFF,TGTGCCAGCAGCCAAGCCCTGGCTGAGCAGTTCTTC
TRBJ2-5,NA,once,TRBV20-1,CSASIRQTTQETQYF,TGCAGTGCTTCCATTCGACAGACTACCCAAGAGACCCAGTACTTC
TRBJ2-7,TRBD1,once,TRBV4-2,CASSVKNDRAPYEQYF,TGTGCCAGCAGCGTCAAGAACGACAGGGCCCCCTACGAGCAGTACTTC
TRBJ2-3,TRBD1,few,TRBV10-3,CAIRIDRVSTDTQYF,TGTGCCATCAGGATCGACAGGGTTAGCACAGATACGCAGTATTTT
TRBJ2-5,TRBD2,few,TRBV20-1,CSARDTSGSLETQYF,TGCAGTGCTAGAGATACTAGCGGGAGTTTGGAGACCCAGTACTTC
TRBJ2-1,TRBD2,NA,TRBV11-2,CASSLVAPLAGGDNEQFF,TGTGCCAGCAGCTTAGTAGCCCCTCTAGCGGGAGGGGACAATGAGCAGTTCTTC
TRBJ2-5,NA,NA,TRBV24-1,CATSDAMTADQETQYF,TGTGCCACCAGTGACGCAATGACAGCCGACCAAGAGACCCAGTACTTC
TRBJ2-5,NA,few,TRBV5-5,CASSWELLPQETQYF,TGTGCCAGCAGCTGGGAACTCCTTCCCCAAGAGACCCAGTACTTC
TRBJ1-2,NA,NA,TRBV4-2,CASSQGKGPNNYGYTF,TGTGCCAGCAGCCAAGGAAAAGGGCCGAATAACTATGGCTACACCTTC
TRBJ2-2,TRBD2,few,TRBV7-2,CASSRRGLAGTGELFF,TGTGCCAGCAGCCGCCGGGGACTAGCGGGAACCGGGGAGCTGTTTTTT
TRBJ2-3,NA,NA,TRBV18,CASSPRRGTDTQYF,TGTGCCAGCTCACCCCGGAGGGGCACAGATACGCAGTATTTT
TRBJ2-1,TRBD2,NA,TRBV6-2/TRBV6-3,CASSCGGNEQFF,TGTGCCAGCAGTTGCGGGGGCAATGAGCAGTTCTTC
TRBJ2-1,TRBD2,NA,TRBV13,CASSLVVGRANSGEQFF,TGTGCCAGCAGCTTAGTTGTCGGGAGGGCCAATAGCGGTGAGCAGTTCTTC
TRBJ2-4,TRBD2,NA,TRBV3-1,CASSQALEGTSGSSAKNIQYF,TGTGCCAGCAGCCAAGCCCTAGAGGGGACTAGCGGGAGTTCGGCCAAAAACATTCAGTACTTC
TRBJ2-1,NA,few,TRBV12-3/TRBV12-4,CASSQQGNEQFF,TGTGCCAGCAGTCAACAGGGCAATGAGCAGTTCTTC
TRBJ2-7,NA,NA,TRBV20-1,CSAIKAEPSSYEQYF,TGCAGTGCCATAAAGGCTGAACCGAGCTCCTACGAGCAGTACTTC
TRBJ2-1,NA,NA,TRBV4-1,CASSQESWTVYNEPFF,TGCGCCAGCAGCCAAGAGAGTTGGACAGTGTACAATGAGCCGTTCTTC
TRBJ2-4,NA,few,TRBV5-5,CASSLESNGVGNIQYF,TGTGCCAGCAGCTTGGAGAGCAACGGGGTGGGAAACATTCAGTACTTC
TRBJ2-1,NA,many,TRBV2,CASGGFLDNEQFF,TGTGCCAGCGGCGGCTTCTTAGACAATGAGCAGTTCTTC